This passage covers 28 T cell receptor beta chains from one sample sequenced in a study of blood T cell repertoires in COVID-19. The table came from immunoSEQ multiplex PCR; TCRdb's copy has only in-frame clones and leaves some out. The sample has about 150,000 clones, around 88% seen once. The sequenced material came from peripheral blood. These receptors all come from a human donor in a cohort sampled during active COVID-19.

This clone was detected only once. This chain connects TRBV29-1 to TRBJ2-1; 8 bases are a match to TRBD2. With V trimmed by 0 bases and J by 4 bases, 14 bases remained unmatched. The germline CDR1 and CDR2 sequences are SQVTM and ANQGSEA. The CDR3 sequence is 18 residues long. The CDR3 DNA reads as TGCAGCGTTGAAGATCCGGGAGGGGGACTCCCACCGTACAATGAGCAGTTCTTC. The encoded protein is CSVEDPGGGLPPYNEQFF.

CDR3 amino acids: CASSVLTPSGEYNEQFF. Written as DNA, the CDR3 is TGTGCCAGCAGCGTCCTAACCCCTAGCGGGGAGTACAATGAGCAGTTCTTC. V and J are TRBV7-6 and TRBJ2-1, with TRBD2 matching 9 bases. The germline gives CDR1 SGHVS, CDR2 FNYEAQ. Trimming at V came to 5 bases and at J to 4 bases, leaving 12 bases not matched to a gene. The CDR3 length is 17 residues. Complete variable domain (other parts from reference TRBV7-6 and TRBJ2-1): GAGVSQSPRYKVTKRGQDVALRCDPISGHVSLYWYRQALGQGPEFLTYFNYEAQQDKSGLPNDRFSAERPEGSISTLTIQRTEQRDSAMYRCASSVLTPSGEYNEQFFGPGTRLTVL.

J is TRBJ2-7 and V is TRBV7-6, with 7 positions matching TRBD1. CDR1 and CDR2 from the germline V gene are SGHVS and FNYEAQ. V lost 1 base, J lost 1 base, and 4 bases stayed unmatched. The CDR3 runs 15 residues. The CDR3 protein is CASSLEVTGSYEQYF. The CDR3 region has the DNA TGTGCCAGCAGCTTAGAAGTGACAGGGTCCTACGAGCAGTACTTC. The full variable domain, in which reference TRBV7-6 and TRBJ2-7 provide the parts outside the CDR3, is GAGVSQSPRYKVTKRGQDVALRCDPISGHVSLYWYRQALGQGPEFLTYFNYEAQQDKSGLPNDRFSAERPEGSISTLTIQRTEQRDSAMYRCASSLEVTGSYEQYFGPGTRLTVT.

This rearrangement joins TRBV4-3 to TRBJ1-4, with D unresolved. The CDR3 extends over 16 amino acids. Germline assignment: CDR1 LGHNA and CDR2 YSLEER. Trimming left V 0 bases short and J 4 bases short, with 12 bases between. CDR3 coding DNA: TGCGCCAGCAGCCAAGATTCCTCGGTCCGTAATGAAAAACTGTTTTTT. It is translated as CASSQDSSVRNEKLFF.

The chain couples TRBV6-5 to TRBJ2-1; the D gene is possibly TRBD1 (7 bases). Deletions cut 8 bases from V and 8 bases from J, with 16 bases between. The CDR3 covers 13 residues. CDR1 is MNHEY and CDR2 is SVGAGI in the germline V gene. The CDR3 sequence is CASQGGRNDEQFF. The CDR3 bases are TGTGCCAGCCAGGGGGGACGGAACGATGAGCAGTTCTTC.

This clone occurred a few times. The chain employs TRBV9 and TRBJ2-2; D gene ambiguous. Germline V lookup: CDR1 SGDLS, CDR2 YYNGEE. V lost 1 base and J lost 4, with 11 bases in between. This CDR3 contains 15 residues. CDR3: CASSVLGVGTGELFF. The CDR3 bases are TGTGCCAGCAGCGTATTGGGCGTGGGCACCGGGGAGCTGTTTTTT.

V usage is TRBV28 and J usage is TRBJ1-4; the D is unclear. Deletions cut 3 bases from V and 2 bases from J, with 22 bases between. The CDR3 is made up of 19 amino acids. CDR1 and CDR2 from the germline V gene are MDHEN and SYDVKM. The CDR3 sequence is CASSFDNLGKSATNEKLFF. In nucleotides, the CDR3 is TGTGCCAGCAGTTTCGACAACCTTGGCAAATCCGCGACTAATGAAAAACTGTTTTTT.

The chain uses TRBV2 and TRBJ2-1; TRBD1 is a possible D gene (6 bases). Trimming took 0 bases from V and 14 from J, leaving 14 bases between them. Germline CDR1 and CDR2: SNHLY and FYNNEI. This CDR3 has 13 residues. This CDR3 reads CASSEAQTGLEFF. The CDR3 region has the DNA TGTGCCAGCAGTGAAGCGCAGACAGGCCTAGAGTTCTTC.

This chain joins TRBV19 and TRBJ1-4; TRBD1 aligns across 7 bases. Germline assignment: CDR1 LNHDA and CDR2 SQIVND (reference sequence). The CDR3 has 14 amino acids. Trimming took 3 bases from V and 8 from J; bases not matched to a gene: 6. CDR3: CASSMGQGDEKLFF. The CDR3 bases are TGTGCCAGTAGTATGGGCCAGGGGGACGAAAAACTGTTTTTT.

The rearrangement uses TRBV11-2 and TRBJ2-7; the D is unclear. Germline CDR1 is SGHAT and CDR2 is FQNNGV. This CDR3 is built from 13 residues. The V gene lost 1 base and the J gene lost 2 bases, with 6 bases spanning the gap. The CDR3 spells CASSLGPTYEQYF. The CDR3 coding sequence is TGTGCCAGCAGCTTAGGGCCCACCTACGAGCAGTACTTC.

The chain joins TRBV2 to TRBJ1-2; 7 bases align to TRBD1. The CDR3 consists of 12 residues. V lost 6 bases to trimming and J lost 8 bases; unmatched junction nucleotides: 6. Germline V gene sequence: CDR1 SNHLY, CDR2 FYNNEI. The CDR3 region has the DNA TGTGCCAGCAGCGGACACAGGGGCGGCTACACCTTC. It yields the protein CASSGHRGGYTF.

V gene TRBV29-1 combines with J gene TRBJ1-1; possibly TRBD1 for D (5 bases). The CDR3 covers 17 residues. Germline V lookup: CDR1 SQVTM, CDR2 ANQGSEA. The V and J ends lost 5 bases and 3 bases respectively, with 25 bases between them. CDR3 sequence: CSVNRLRAGWGDTEAFF. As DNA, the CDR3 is TGCAGCGTTAACCGGCTTCGGGCAGGGTGGGGGGACACTGAAGCTTTCTTT.

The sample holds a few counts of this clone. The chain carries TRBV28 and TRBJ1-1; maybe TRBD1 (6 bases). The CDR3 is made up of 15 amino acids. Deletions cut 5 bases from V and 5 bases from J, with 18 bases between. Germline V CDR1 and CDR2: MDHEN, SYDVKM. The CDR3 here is CASSETGPGVTEAFF. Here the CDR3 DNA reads TGTGCCAGCAGTGAAACAGGGCCCGGGGTGACTGAAGCTTTCTTT.

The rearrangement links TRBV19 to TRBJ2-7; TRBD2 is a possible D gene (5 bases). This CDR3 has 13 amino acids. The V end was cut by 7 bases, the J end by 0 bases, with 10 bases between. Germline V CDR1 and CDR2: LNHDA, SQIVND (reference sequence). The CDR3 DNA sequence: TGTGCCAGTAAGGAGCGGAACTCCTACGAGCAGTACTTC. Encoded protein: CASKERNSYEQYF. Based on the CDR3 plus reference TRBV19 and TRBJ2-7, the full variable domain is DGGITQSPKYLFRKEGQNVTLSCEQNLNHDAMYWYRQDPGQGLRLIYYSQIVNDFQKGDIAEGYSVSREKKESFPLTVTSAQKNPTAFYLCASKERNSYEQYFGPGTRLTVT.

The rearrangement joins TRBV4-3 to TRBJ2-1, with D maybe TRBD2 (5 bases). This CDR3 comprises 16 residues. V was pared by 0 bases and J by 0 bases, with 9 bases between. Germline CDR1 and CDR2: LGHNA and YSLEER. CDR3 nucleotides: TGCGCCAGCAGCCAAGAAGTGGGGAGCTCCTACAATGAGCAGTTCTTC. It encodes CASSQEVGSSYNEQFF.

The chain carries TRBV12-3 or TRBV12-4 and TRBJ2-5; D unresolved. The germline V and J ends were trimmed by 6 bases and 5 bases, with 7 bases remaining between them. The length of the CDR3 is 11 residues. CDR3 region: CASSLTETQYF. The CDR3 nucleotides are TGTGCCAGCAGCCTCACTGAGACCCAGTACTTC.

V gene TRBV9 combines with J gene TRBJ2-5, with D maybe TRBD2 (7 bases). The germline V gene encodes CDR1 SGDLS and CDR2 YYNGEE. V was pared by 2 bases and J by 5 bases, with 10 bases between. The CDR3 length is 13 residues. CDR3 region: CASSVGGAETQYF. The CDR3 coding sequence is TGTGCCAGCAGCGTGGGGGGGGCCGAGACCCAGTACTTC. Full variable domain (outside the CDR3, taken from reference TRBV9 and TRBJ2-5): DSGVTQTPKHLITATGQRVTLRCSPRSGDLSVYWYQQSLDQGLQFLIQYYNGEERAKGNILERFSAQQFPDLHSELNLSSLELGDSALYFCASSVGGAETQYFGPGTRLLVL.

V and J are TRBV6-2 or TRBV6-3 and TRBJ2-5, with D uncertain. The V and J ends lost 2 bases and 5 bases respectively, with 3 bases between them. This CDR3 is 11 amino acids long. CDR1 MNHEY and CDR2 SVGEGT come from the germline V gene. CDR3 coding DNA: TGTGCCAGCAGTTACGCGGAGACCCAGTACTTC. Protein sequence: CASSYAETQYF.

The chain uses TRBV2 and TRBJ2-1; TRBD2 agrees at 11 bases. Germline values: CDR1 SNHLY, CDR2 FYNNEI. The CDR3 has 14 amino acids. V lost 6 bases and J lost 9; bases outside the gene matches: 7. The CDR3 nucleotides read TGTGCCAGCAGCCTTAGCGGGGGGGTTGGTGAGCAGTTCTTC. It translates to CASSLSGGVGEQFF.

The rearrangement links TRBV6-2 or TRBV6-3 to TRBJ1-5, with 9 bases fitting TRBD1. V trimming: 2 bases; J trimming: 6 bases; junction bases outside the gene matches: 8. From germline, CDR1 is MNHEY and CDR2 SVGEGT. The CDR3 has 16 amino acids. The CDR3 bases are TGTGCCAGCAGTTACCAGGGACAGGGCACGGTTCAGCCCCAGCATTTT. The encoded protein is CASSYQGQGTVQPQHF.

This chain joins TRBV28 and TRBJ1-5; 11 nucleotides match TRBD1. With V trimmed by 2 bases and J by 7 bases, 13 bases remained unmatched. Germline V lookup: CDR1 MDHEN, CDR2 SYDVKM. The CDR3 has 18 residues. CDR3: CASSLPDRGLRGFQPQHF. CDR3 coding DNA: TGTGCCAGCAGTTTACCGGACAGGGGGCTTCGTGGTTTCCAGCCCCAGCATTTT.

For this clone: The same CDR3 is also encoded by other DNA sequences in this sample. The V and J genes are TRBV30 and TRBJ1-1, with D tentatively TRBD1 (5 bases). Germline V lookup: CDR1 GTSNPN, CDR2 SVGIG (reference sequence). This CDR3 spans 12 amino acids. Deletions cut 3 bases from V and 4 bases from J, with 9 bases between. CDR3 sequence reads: CAWRGLGTEAFF. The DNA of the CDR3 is TGTGCCTGGAGGGGGCTAGGCACTGAAGCTTTCTTT.

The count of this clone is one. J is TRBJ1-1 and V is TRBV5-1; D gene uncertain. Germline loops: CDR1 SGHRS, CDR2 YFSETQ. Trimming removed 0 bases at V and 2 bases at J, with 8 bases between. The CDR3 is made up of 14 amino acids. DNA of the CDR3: TGCGCCAGCAGCTTGGCCACGGTTAACACTGAAGCTTTCTTT. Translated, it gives CASSLATVNTEAFF.

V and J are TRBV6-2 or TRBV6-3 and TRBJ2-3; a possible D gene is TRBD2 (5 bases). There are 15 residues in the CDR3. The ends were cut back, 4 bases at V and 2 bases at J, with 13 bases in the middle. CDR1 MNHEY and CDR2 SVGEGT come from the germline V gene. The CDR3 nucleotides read TGTGCCAGCAGTTCGGACTTAACCTCCACAGATACGCAGTATTTT. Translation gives CASSSDLTSTDTQYF.

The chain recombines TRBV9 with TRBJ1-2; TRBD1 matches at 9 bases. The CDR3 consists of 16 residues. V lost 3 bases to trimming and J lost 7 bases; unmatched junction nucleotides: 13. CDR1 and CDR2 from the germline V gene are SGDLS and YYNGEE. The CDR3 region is CASSGASGTGFRGYTF. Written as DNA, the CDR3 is TGTGCCAGCAGCGGAGCCTCCGGGACAGGGTTCCGTGGCTACACCTTC.

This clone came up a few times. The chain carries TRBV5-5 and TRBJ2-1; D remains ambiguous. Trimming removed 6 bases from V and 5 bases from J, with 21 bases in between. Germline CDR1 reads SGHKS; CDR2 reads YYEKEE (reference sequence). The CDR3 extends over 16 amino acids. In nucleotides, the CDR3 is TGTGCCAGCACCCATCTTTCCCCCTATTTGGACAATGAGCAGTTCTTC. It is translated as CASTHLSPYLDNEQFF.

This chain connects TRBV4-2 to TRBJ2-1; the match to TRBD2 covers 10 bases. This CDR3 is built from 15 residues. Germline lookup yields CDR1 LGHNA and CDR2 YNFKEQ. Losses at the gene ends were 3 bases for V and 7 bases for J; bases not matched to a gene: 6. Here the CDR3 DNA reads TGTGCCAGCAGCCAGAGGGAGCGGGAGGGTAATGAGCAGTTCTTC. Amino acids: CASSQREREGNEQFF.

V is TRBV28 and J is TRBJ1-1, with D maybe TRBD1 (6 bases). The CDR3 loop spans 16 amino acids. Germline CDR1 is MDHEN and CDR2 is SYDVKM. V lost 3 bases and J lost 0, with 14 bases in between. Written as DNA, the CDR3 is TGTGCCAGCAGTTTCGCAGGGGCCAACTTGAACACTGAAGCTTTCTTT. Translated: CASSFAGANLNTEAFF.